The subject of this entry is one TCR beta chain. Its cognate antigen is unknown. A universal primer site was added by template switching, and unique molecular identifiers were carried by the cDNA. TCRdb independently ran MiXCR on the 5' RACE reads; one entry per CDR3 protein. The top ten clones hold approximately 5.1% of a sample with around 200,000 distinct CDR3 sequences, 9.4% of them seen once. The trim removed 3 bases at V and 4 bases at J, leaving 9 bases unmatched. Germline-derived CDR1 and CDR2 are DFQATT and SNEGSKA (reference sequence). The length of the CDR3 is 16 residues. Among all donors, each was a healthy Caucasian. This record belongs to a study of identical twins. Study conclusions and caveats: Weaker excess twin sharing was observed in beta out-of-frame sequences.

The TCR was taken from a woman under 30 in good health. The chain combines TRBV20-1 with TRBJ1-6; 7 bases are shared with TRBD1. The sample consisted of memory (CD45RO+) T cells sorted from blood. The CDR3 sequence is CSASMGTESYNSPLHF. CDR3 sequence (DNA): TGCAGTGCTAGTATGGGGACAGAATCTTATAATTCACCCCTCCACTTT.